This entry concerns a single TCR beta chain. What it binds is not known. Using its own MiXCR run on the 5' RACE reads, TCRdb lists one record per CDR3 protein. Of about 550,000 distinct CDR3 sequences in the sample, roughly a fifth were seen once. The sample comes from a study of T cells after yellow fever vaccination. Overall study findings and caveats: The booster response re-showed most primary clones: more than 95% CD4, more than 70% CD8.

The source was PBMCs, collected 15 days after the yellow fever booster vaccination. The receptor was isolated from a man aged 25-45 years who received the YFV17D yellow fever vaccine.

Here the CDR3 DNA reads TGTGCGGGGTATAGGGTAAAGTACAATGAGCAGTTCTTC. Residues: CAGYRVKYNEQFF. The chain combines TRBV2 with TRBJ2-1; D remains ambiguous. The CDR3 has 13 amino acids. Germline V gene sequence: CDR1 SNHLY, CDR2 FYNNEI.